The clone carrying this TCR beta chain was counted only a few times. What it binds is not known. The data stem from a study of spatial heterogeneity in lung cancer. About the research overall: 55 to 80 TRACERx patients with early, untreated non-small cell lung cancer donated samples. Sequencing was performed on follow-up PBMC samples when available, collected at a median of roughly two years after resection. Overall study findings and caveats: Ubiquitous expanded tumor TCRs surfaced in blood more at resection than they did at follow-up.

Germline trimming cut 4 bases from V and 1 base from J; bases unmatched to any gene: 2. CDR1 is SGHVS, CDR2 FQNEAQ, per germline. The CDR3 has 14 amino acids. TCRdb redid the calling of the 5' RACE reads with MiXCR, one entry per CDR3 protein. The repertoire consists of 110,000 or so distinct CDR3 sequences, with more than 10% occurring once and the leading ten covering 20% to 25%. Stated time point: blood at routine non-recurrence follow-up after resection. Sequencing was performed on whole RNA extracted from tumor and nontumor lung tissue, or from frozen PBMC, and the material was left unsorted. The receptor was isolated from a female donor with early-stage non-small cell lung cancer. The material sequenced was PBMCs, taken at follow-up. The J gene is TRBJ2-7, the V gene TRBV7-8, with 9 nucleotides matching TRBD1. The CDR3 nucleotides read TGTGCCAGCAGCTACAGGGGGCCTTCCTACGAGCAGTACTTC. Protein product: CASSYRGPSYEQYF.